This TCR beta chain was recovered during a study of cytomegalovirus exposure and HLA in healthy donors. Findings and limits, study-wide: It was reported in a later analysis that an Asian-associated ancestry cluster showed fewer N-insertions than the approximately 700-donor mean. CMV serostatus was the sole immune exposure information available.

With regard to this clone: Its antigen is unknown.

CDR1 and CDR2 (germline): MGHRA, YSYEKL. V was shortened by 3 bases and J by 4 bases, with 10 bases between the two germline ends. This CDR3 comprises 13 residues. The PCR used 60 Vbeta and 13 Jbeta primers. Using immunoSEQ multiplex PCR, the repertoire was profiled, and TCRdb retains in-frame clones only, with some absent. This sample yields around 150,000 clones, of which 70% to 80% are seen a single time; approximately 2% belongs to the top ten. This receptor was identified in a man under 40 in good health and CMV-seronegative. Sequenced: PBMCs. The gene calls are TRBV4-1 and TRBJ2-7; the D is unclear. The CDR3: CASSQNTAYEQYF. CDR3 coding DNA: TGCGCCAGCAGCCAGAATACTGCATACGAGCAGTACTTC.